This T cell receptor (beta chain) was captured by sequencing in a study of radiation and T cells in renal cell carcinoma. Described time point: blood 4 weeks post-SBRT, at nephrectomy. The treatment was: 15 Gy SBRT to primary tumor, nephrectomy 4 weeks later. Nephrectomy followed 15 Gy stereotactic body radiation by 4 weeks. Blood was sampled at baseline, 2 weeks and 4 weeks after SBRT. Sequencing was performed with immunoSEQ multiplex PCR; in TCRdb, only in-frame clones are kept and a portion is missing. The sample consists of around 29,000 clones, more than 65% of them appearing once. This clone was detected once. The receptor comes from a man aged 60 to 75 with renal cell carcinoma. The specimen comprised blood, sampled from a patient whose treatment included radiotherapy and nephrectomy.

CDR3 bases: TGTGCCAGAGTCCCCCGGGACGAACATCCTGAAGCTTTCTTT. Its translation: CARVPRDEHPEAFF. V usage is TRBV19 and J usage is TRBJ1-1, with D maybe TRBD1 (5 bases). The CDR3 length is 14 residues. V was shortened by 9 bases and J by 6 bases, with 20 bases between the two germline ends. Germline V gene sequence: CDR1 LNHDA, CDR2 SQIVND (reference sequence).